The 20 T cell receptor beta chains given below trace back to one sample, sequenced in a study of somatic mutations in cytotoxic T cells in rheumatoid arthritis. Some clones are missing from TCRdb's copy, which holds only in-frame ones; the method was immunoSEQ multiplex PCR. The sample lists more than 15,000 clones; roughly 70% were seen once. The sample taken for sequencing was CD8+ T cells sorted from blood. The source is a woman aged 55-70 years in good health.

V is TRBV6-1 and J is TRBJ1-5; no clear D. The CDR3 extends over 13 amino acids. V was shortened by 5 bases and J by 1 base, with 6 bases between the two germline ends. Germline-derived CDR1 and CDR2 are MNHNS and SASEGT. CDR3 nucleotide sequence: TGTGCCAGCAGTCAGGACAGCAATCAGCCCCAGCATTTT. This encodes CASSQDSNQPQHF.

This chain uses TRBV6-5 with TRBJ2-5; 8 bases are a match to TRBD1. The trim removed 2 bases at V and 11 bases at J, leaving 10 bases unmatched. CDR3 length: 14 amino acids. Germline V gives CDR1 MNHEY, CDR2 SVGAGI. Written as DNA, the CDR3 is TGTGCCAGCAGTTACGGCCAGGGGGCCGGAGAGCAGTACTTC. This encodes CASSYGQGAGEQYF.

This clone was detected only a few times. This chain connects TRBV7-9 to TRBJ1-2, with 8 bases identical to TRBD1. The CDR3 is 13 residues long. V was clipped by 5 bases and J by 6 bases; unmatched bases: 5. The V gene's germline CDR1 is SEHNR and CDR2 FQNEAQ (reference sequence). CDR3 nucleotide sequence: TGTGCCAGCAGCCGACAGGGGCGCGATGGCTACACCTTC. It codes for CASSRQGRDGYTF. Variable domain in full (rest from reference TRBV7-9 and TRBJ1-2): DTGVSQNPRHKITKRGQNVTFRCDPISEHNRLYWYRQTLGQGPEFLTYFQNEAQLEKSRLLSDRFSAERPKGSFSTLEIQRTEQGDSAMYLCASSRQGRDGYTFGSGTRLTVV.

J is TRBJ1-1 and V is TRBV11-3; D uncertain. Trimming took 1 base from V and 3 from J, leaving 3 bases between them. The CDR3 has 12 residues. Germline V gives CDR1 SGHNT, CDR2 YENEEA. CDR3: CASSLGDTEAFF. Written as DNA, the CDR3 is TGTGCCAGCAGCTTAGGGGACACTGAAGCTTTCTTT.

V usage is TRBV6-1 and J usage is TRBJ1-1; D unclear. The germline gives CDR1 MNHNS, CDR2 SASEGT. Trimming left V 3 bases short and J 0 bases short, with 8 bases between. The CDR3 covers 14 residues. The CDR3 bases are TGTGCCAGCAGTGATCACAGACTGAACACTGAAGCTTTCTTT. This gives the protein CASSDHRLNTEAFF.

This rearrangement joins TRBV19 to TRBJ2-7; the match to TRBD1 covers 11 bases. V trimming: 3 bases; J trimming: 3 bases; junction bases outside the gene matches: 1. The germline gives CDR1 LNHDA, CDR2 SQIVND (reference sequence). This CDR3 is built from 14 residues. CDR3 loop: CASSIGTGGYEQYF. In DNA, the CDR3 is TGTGCCAGTAGTATCGGGACAGGGGGCTACGAGCAGTACTTC.

The chain joins TRBV18 to TRBJ1-1; 8 positions agree with TRBD1. The germline V gene has CDR1 KGHSH and CDR2 LQKENI. The V segment lost 6 bases and the J segment 0 bases; nucleotides outside the gene matches: 9. There are 16 residues in the CDR3. The CDR3 coding sequence is TGTGCCAGCTCGCCGGTCGCAGGGGGCTTGAACACTGAAGCTTTCTTT. Its protein is CASSPVAGGLNTEAFF. The full variable domain, in which reference TRBV18 and TRBJ1-1 provide the parts outside the CDR3, is NAGVMQNPRHLVRRRGQEARLRCSPMKGHSHVYWYRQLPEEGLKFMVYLQKENIIDESGMPKERFSAEFPKEGPSILRIQQVVRGDSAAYFCASSPVAGGLNTEAFFGQGTRLTVV.

The V call is TRBV7-6, the J call TRBJ2-1; D not certain. Trimming took off 5 bases at V and 7 bases at J, with 15 bases between the two ends. This CDR3 region has 14 residues. The V gene's germline CDR1 is SGHVS and CDR2 FNYEAQ. This chain's CDR3 is CASSPVVTPNEQFF. The DNA for the CDR3 is TGTGCCAGCAGCCCGGTGGTCACTCCGAATGAGCAGTTCTTC. Together with reference TRBV7-6 and TRBJ2-1, the CDR3 gives the full variable domain: GAGVSQSPRYKVTKRGQDVALRCDPISGHVSLYWYRQALGQGPEFLTYFNYEAQQDKSGLPNDRFSAERPEGSISTLTIQRTEQRDSAMYRCASSPVVTPNEQFFGPGTRLTVL.

V and J are TRBV27 and TRBJ2-1; TRBD2 matches at 7 bases. The CDR3 contains 13 residues. Germline V gene data show CDR1 as MNHEY and CDR2 as SMNVEV (reference sequence). V gave up 4 bases and J gave up 8 bases; unmatched junction bases: 5. CDR3 nucleotide sequence: TGTGCCAGCAGTTACGGACTAGATGATGAGCAGTTCTTC. Translated: CASSYGLDDEQFF.

With respect to this clone: The same CDR3 is also encoded by other DNA sequences in this sample. J is TRBJ1-1 and V is TRBV6-1; D uncertain. V shed 1 base and J shed 0 bases, with 6 bases lying between them. The CDR3 spans 14 residues. The germline V gene has CDR1 MNHNS and CDR2 SASEGT. CDR3 amino acids: CASSEVPVNTEAFF. The CDR3 bases are TGTGCCAGCAGTGAAGTCCCCGTGAACACTGAAGCTTTCTTT.

The V gene is TRBV6-5, the J gene TRBJ2-1, with TRBD2 matching over 7 bases. This CDR3 comprises 14 residues. CDR1 and CDR2 (germline): MNHEY, SVGAGI. The junction had 5 bases not matched to a gene; V was cut back by 2 bases and J by 7 bases. CDR3 in amino acids: CASSYGGSGNEQFF. CDR3 coding DNA: TGTGCCAGCAGTTACGGCGGGAGTGGAAATGAGCAGTTCTTC.

This chain links TRBV27 with TRBJ2-7; TRBD1 matches at 7 bases. J was trimmed by 0 bases and V by 2 bases; bases with no gene match: 4. This CDR3 contains 15 residues. CDR1 is MNHEY and CDR2 is SMNVEV in the germline V gene (reference sequence). The CDR3 spells CASSLNRDSSYEQYF. Written as DNA, the CDR3 is TGTGCCAGCAGTTTAAACAGGGACAGCTCCTACGAGCAGTACTTC.

This clone was counted a few times. The gene calls are TRBV6-6 and TRBJ2-1; D is ambiguous. Germline V CDR1 and CDR2: MNHNY, SVGAGI (reference sequence). The V end lost 4 bases, the J end lost 2 bases, and 3 bases lay between the germline ends. The CDR3 has 12 residues. The CDR3 sequence: CASSFPYNEQFF. The CDR3, as DNA: TGTGCCAGCAGTTTTCCCTACAATGAGCAGTTCTTC.

This chain connects TRBV4-1 to TRBJ1-6, with 7 nucleotides matching TRBD1. This CDR3 contains 18 residues. Germline loops: CDR1 MGHRA, CDR2 YSYEKL. Trimming removed 2 bases from V and 7 bases from J; junction bases left unmatched: 14. The DNA for the CDR3 is TGCGCCAGCAGCCAATTTATACCAGGGGGGTTTGAGAATTCACCCCTCCACTTT. Translated, it gives CASSQFIPGGFENSPLHF.

V gene TRBV7-9 combines with J gene TRBJ2-1; TRBD2 matches 7 bases. This CDR3 is 16 amino acids long. Germline values: CDR1 SEHNR, CDR2 FQNEAQ (reference sequence). V dropped 4 bases and J dropped 6; count of bases not matched to a gene: 12. CDR3 loop: CASSYPGTIPPNEQFF. The CDR3 DNA sequence: TGTGCCAGCAGCTACCCCGGGACTATACCCCCCAATGAGCAGTTCTTC.

The V gene is TRBV27, the J gene TRBJ2-7; no clear D gene. The CDR3 has 12 amino acids. CDR1 is MNHEY and CDR2 is SMNVEV in the germline V gene (reference sequence). The V end was cut by 5 bases, the J end by 3 bases, with 8 bases between. This chain's CDR3 is CASSDGLYEQYF. CDR3 DNA sequence: TGTGCCAGCAGTGACGGGCTCTACGAGCAGTACTTC.

The chain carries TRBV15 and TRBJ2-3; 9 positions agree with TRBD2. Germline assignment: CDR1 LNHNV and CDR2 YYDKDF (reference sequence). Trimming took 2 bases from V and 2 from J; bases not matched to a gene: 8. The CDR3 extends over 17 amino acids. This CDR3 is CATSRTLLAGSTDTQYF. DNA for the CDR3: TGTGCCACCAGCAGAACACTTCTAGCGGGGTCCACAGATACGCAGTATTTT.

The gene calls are TRBV4-1 and TRBJ2-7; D is unresolved. The germline V and J ends were trimmed by 0 bases and 1 base, with 7 bases remaining between them. The germline V gene encodes CDR1 MGHRA and CDR2 YSYEKL. The CDR3 sequence is 14 residues long. The CDR3 region has the DNA TGCGCCAGCAGCCAAGAGGCAGAATCCTACGAGCAGTACTTC. Protein product: CASSQEAESYEQYF.

This clone was counted between two and nine times. This chain joins TRBV4-1 and TRBJ2-7; 10 bases agree with TRBD1. Germline CDR1 is MGHRA and CDR2 is YSYEKL. The CDR3 is 15 residues long. V shed 4 bases and J 3 bases; nucleotides not matched to a gene: 6. The CDR3 DNA reads as TGCGCCAGCAGCCTCACCGGGACAGGGGACTACGAGCAGTACTTC. Translated: CASSLTGTGDYEQYF.

The J gene is TRBJ2-1, the V gene TRBV11-3, with D unresolved. V lost 3 bases and J 8 bases, leaving 11 bases between the germline ends. The CDR3 has 13 residues. Per germline, CDR1 SGHNT and CDR2 YENEEA. The CDR3 loop is CASSFGSSHEQFF. For the CDR3, the DNA is TGTGCCAGCAGCTTTGGTAGCTCCCATGAGCAGTTCTTC.